This TCR beta chain was retrieved from a study of CD8+ T cells in alopecia areata. Study-level points and caveats: Sharing of TCRs across patients appeared less clear than in mice, possibly for HLA-related reasons.

Reverse transcription of extracted RNA yielded cDNA, which provided the sequencing template. Assay used: immunoSEQ multiplex PCR; TCRdb lists only in-frame clones, some missing. The profile covers roughly 100,000 clones, with over 75% appearing a single time and approximately 12% taken by the ten largest. The treatment: oral pan-JAK inhibitor, 5-10 mg twice daily. Germline V gene lookup returns CDR1 SEHNR and CDR2 FQNEAQ (reference sequence). CDR3 length: 14 amino acids. V lost 5 bases and J lost 5, with 13 bases in between. Details on this clone: Antigen unknown.

The chain is built from TRBV7-9 and TRBJ2-1, with D perhaps given as TRBD1 or TRBD2 (5 bases each). This specimen was CD8+ T cells sorted from blood, taken between weeks 30 and 35, from a patient treated with tofacitinib. The source of this sequence is a human donor with alopecia areata. CDR3: CASSPRGGHNEQFF. The CDR3 DNA is TGTGCCAGCAGCCCGAGGGGTGGACACAATGAGCAGTTCTTC.